This T cell receptor beta chain was sequenced during a study of PD-1 blockade in classical Hodgkin lymphoma. General study points: Healthy donors were reported to have higher baseline TCR diversity than newly diagnosed patients. Causes of the repertoire differences remain undefined, possibly disease activity or prior therapy.

Trimming stripped 2 bases from V and 5 bases from J, with 15 bases between. Germline V gives CDR1 SGHNT, CDR2 YENEEA. This CDR3 spans 15 amino acids. Details on this clone: The target antigen is unknown.

Described time point: newly diagnosed, previously untreated cHL patient sample. PBMCs from patients with newly diagnosed, untreated classical Hodgkin lymphoma served as a comparison group for the relapsed/refractory trial patients. Method: immunoSEQ multiplex PCR; TCRdb's copy keeps in-frame clones and lacks some. The data show 25,000 to 35,000 clones, with under 95% seen just once and over 2% held by the top ten. Input material: peripheral blood mononuclear cells (PBMCs). The chain joins TRBV11-3 to TRBJ2-5; possible D gene TRBD2, 7 bases. This receptor was identified in a human donor with classical Hodgkin lymphoma. CDR3 nucleotides: TGTGCCAGCAGCTTAATGCGGGGGAGGGGGGAGACCCAGTACTTC. This translates into CASSLMRGRGETQYF.